The 25 T cell receptor beta chains listed next were all sequenced from one sample in a study of identical twins. TCRdb processed the 5' RACE reads anew with MiXCR; each CDR3 protein has one entry. The sample lists 1,800,000 or so distinct CDR3 sequences; around 33% were seen once. Material for sequencing was cord blood. The source is a newborn girl in good health.

This clonotype has more than one count but fewer than ten. This rearrangement joins TRBV18 to TRBJ2-1, with D possibly matching TRBD2 (6 bases). Gene TRBJ2-7 matches the end of the DNA better, so the J call may be wrong. The CDR3 loop spans 15 amino acids. From germline, CDR1 is KGHSH and CDR2 LQKENI. The CDR3 bases are TGTGCCAGCTCACCACGGGCTAGCGAGTACAATGAGCAGTACTTC. As protein: CASSPRASEYNEQYF.

The CDR3 DNA is TGTGCCAGCAGCCAAGTGCCTACAGGGTCTGGAAACACCATATATTTT. Residues: CASSQVPTGSGNTIYF. V gene TRBV3-1 combines with J gene TRBJ1-3; TRBD1 is a possible D gene (6 bases). Germline CDR1 is LGHDT and CDR2 is YNNKEL (reference sequence). The germline V and J ends were trimmed by 1 base and 1 base, with 11 bases remaining between them. This CDR3 comprises 16 residues.

This clonotype was counted only a few times. The rearrangement joins TRBV20-1 to TRBJ2-5; perhaps TRBD1 as D (6 bases). Deletions cut 6 bases from V and 3 bases from J, with 20 bases between. Per the germline V gene, CDR1 is DFQATT and CDR2 is SNEGSKA (reference sequence). CDR3 length: 15 amino acids. Here the CDR3 DNA reads TGCAGTGCACCTCTTTTGGGACACCAAAAAGAGACCCAGTACTTC. This sequence encodes CSAPLLGHQKETQYF.

This clonotype was recorded at least ten times. The chain has TRBV25-1 and TRBJ2-3; D is ambiguous. Trimming removed 2 bases at V and 2 bases at J, with 11 bases between. This CDR3 has 15 residues. Germline V CDR1 and CDR2: MGHDK, SYGVNS. CDR3 loop: CASSETSQVTDTQYF. The CDR3 nucleotides are TGTGCCAGCAGTGAAACAAGCCAGGTCACAGATACGCAGTATTTT.

V gene TRBV18 combines with J gene TRBJ2-6; a weak D match, TRBD1 (6 bases). Germline CDR1 KGHSH, CDR2 LQKENI. V lost 6 bases, J lost 4 bases, and 19 bases lay in between. This CDR3 comprises 17 residues. CDR3 sequence: CASSQQTGVWGANVLTF. CDR3 nucleotides: TGTGCCAGCTCGCAACAGACAGGAGTGTGGGGGGCCAACGTCCTGACTTTC.

Points on this clonotype: Being one base from a much bigger clone, this may be a read error. The chain links TRBV10-3 to TRBJ2-3, with D uncertain. The germline V gene has CDR1 ENHRY and CDR2 SYGVKD. The CDR3 contains 12 residues. In DNA form, the CDR3 reads TGTGCCAGCTCCGGGCCTCAGGCGGCGCACTATTTT. This gives the protein CASSGPQAAHYF.

The chain carries TRBV10-3 and TRBJ2-7; no firm D call. V lost 5 bases to trimming and J lost 6 bases, with 14 bases between them. Germline V CDR1 and CDR2: ENHRY, SYGVKD. This CDR3 spans 13 amino acids. The CDR3 DNA follows: TGTGCCATCAGTCGGGTCAGCGCAGGCGAGCAGTACTTC. This sequence encodes CAISRVSAGEQYF.

This rearrangement joins TRBV12-3 or TRBV12-4 to TRBJ2-1; 10 bases line up with TRBD2. The CDR3 spans 16 residues. Unmatched junction bases numbered 10, after V lost 2 bases and J lost 9 bases. The CDR3 DNA is TGTGCCAGCAGTTTATTGTCGAGCGGGAGGGCCGCTGAGCAGTTCTTC. As protein: CASSLLSSGRAAEQFF.

The chain is built from TRBV7-2 and TRBJ2-1, with D unresolved. The CDR3 has 12 residues. The V and J ends lost 2 bases and 11 bases respectively, with 10 bases between them. The germline V gene has CDR1 SGHTA and CDR2 FQGNSA. In nucleotides, the CDR3 is TGTGCCAGCAGCTTAAGTGTGGGAAAGCAGTTCTTC. Protein: CASSLSVGKQFF.

Comment on this clonotype: A much larger clone lies a single base off, so this may be a read error. This rearrangement joins TRBV29-1 to TRBJ2-3; D might be TRBD1 (6 bases). Germline CDR1 and CDR2: SQVTM and ANQGSEA. The CDR3 spans 14 residues. The CDR3 is CSVGGQFFTGTQYF. In DNA, the CDR3 is TGCAGCGTCGGAGGACAGTTTTTCACAGGTACGCAGTATTTT.

The chain uses TRBV3-1 and TRBJ2-7, with D uncertain. Trimming stripped 2 bases from V and 3 bases from J, with 14 bases between. The CDR3 has 15 residues. CDR1 is LGHDT and CDR2 is YNNKEL in the germline V gene (reference sequence). The chain's CDR3 is CASSQNRLVGYEQYF. The CDR3 DNA sequence: TGTGCCAGCAGCCAAAATCGTCTAGTTGGCTACGAGCAGTACTTC.

The chain recombines TRBV20-1 with TRBJ2-7; D is unclear. The CDR3 runs 12 residues. Trimming stripped 2 bases from V and 3 bases from J, with 8 bases between. Germline CDR1 is DFQATT and CDR2 is SNEGSKA (reference sequence). The CDR3: CSARLDHYEQYF. The CDR3, as DNA: TGCAGTGCTAGACTAGACCACTACGAGCAGTACTTC.

This clonotype has only a few counts. The chain couples TRBV12-3 or TRBV12-4 to TRBJ2-2; D possibly corresponds to TRBD1 (6 bases). This CDR3 region has 15 residues. V dropped 1 base and J dropped 0 bases, with 6 bases sitting between them. The CDR3 spells CASSLGDTNTGELFF. DNA for the CDR3: TGTGCCAGCAGTTTAGGGGACACGAACACCGGGGAGCTGTTTTTT.

A remark on this clonotype: This clone may be a read error of a much larger clone one base away. The rearrangement joins TRBV24-1 to TRBJ2-1, with D tentatively TRBD1 (6 bases). V was trimmed by 3 bases and J by 7 bases, leaving 12 bases between them. Germline lookup yields CDR1 KGHDR and CDR2 SFDVKD. This CDR3 is built from 14 residues. CDR3 bases: TGTGCCACCAGTGATCCCGAGCAGGGGAATGAGCAGTTCTTC. Its protein is CATSDPEQGNEQFF.

This sequence joins TRBV5-1 and TRBJ2-3, with unresolved D. The germline CDR1 and CDR2 sequences are SGHRS and YFSETQ. The CDR3 loop spans 13 amino acids. V was pared by 0 bases and J by 4 bases, with 6 bases between. This chain's CDR3 is CASSLEHADTQYF. DNA for the CDR3: TGCGCCAGCAGCTTGGAGCACGCAGATACGCAGTATTTT. Full variable domain (rest looked up from reference TRBV5-1 and TRBJ2-3): KAGVTQTPRYLIKTRGQQVTLSCSPISGHRSVSWYQQTPGQGLQFLFEYFSETQRNKGNFPGRFSGRQFSNSRSEMNVSTLELGDSALYLCASSLEHADTQYFGPGTRLTVL.

This clonotype has just a few counts. CDR3 sequence: CASSFAGARVDTQYF. The CDR3 coding sequence is TGTGCCAGCAGTTTCGCAGGGGCGCGGGTAGATACGCAGTATTTT. The chain couples TRBV12-3 or TRBV12-4 to TRBJ2-3; tentative D call: TRBD1 (6 bases). The CDR3 is made up of 15 amino acids. V gave up 3 bases and J gave up 5 bases, with 15 bases separating them.

Points on this clonotype: A much more abundant neighbour one base away suggests this may be a read error. The rearrangement uses TRBV3-1 and TRBJ2-7, with 9 bases lining up with TRBD2. This CDR3 is built from 17 residues. Germline V lookup: CDR1 LGHDT, CDR2 YNNKEL (reference sequence). J gave up 7 bases and V 3 bases, and 16 bases lay outside the gene matches. The CDR3, as DNA: TGTGCCAGCAGCCAGGCCTCCGGGACTAGCATTCGGCATGAGCAGTACTTC. Its protein product is CASSQASGTSIRHEQYF.

The chain joins TRBV6-6 to TRBJ1-4; TRBD1 is a possible D gene (5 bases). This CDR3 has 14 amino acids. In germline, CDR1 is MNHNY, CDR2 SVGAGI (reference sequence). V was trimmed by 7 bases and J by 5 bases, leaving 14 bases between them. The CDR3 DNA sequence: TGTGCCAGCAAGGAGGGGCTTACCAATGAAAAACTGTTTTTT. Its translation: CASKEGLTNEKLFF.

Comments on this clonotype: A junction end diverges from the germline sequence, so it may reflect a read error. The chain employs TRBV10-3 and TRBJ2-7; D is possibly TRBD1 (6 bases). The last part of the DNA fits TRBJ2-5 better; the J call may be wrong. The CDR3 covers 14 residues. CDR1 is ENHRY and CDR2 is SYGVKD in the germline V gene. The CDR3 region is CAVSESGHQETQYF. CDR3 sequence (DNA): TGTGCCGTCAGTGAGTCGGGACATCAAGAGACCCAGTACTTC.

This chain connects TRBV10-3 to TRBJ1-1; 7 nucleotides match TRBD1. Germline V lookup: CDR1 ENHRY, CDR2 SYGVKD. V gave up 8 bases and J gave up 2 bases; unmatched junction bases: 8. This CDR3 is 14 amino acids long. CDR3 sequence reads: CAIGRDSRNTEAFF. The CDR3, as DNA: TGTGCCATCGGAAGGGACAGCCGTAACACTGAAGCTTTCTTT.

V and J are TRBV5-6 and TRBJ1-6; a possible D gene is TRBD1 (6 bases). CDR1 is SGHDT and CDR2 is YYEEEE in the germline V gene. The CDR3 extends over 14 amino acids. Between the trimmed V and J ends, which lost 4 bases and 8 bases, there was a span of 13 bases. CDR3 DNA: TGTGCCAGCAGCGTGATGCCAGGGGATTCACCCCTCCACTTT. This translates into CASSVMPGDSPLHF.

This clonotype has only a few counts. This sequence joins TRBV20-1 and TRBJ1-2, with D unresolved. This CDR3 is built from 15 residues. Trimming removed 0 bases from V and 2 bases from J, with 13 bases in between. Germline V gene sequence: CDR1 DFQATT, CDR2 SNEGSKA (reference sequence). The CDR3 sequence: CSARDPRAANYGYTF. In nucleotides, the CDR3 is TGCAGTGCTAGAGATCCCCGGGCAGCGAACTATGGCTACACCTTC.

V gene TRBV20-1 combines with J gene TRBJ2-5, with unresolved D. This CDR3 comprises 11 residues. Trimming removed 3 bases at V and 5 bases at J, with 7 bases between. The germline V gene has CDR1 DFQATT and CDR2 SNEGSKA (reference sequence). The CDR3 is CSASWTETQYF. The CDR3 bases are TGCAGTGCTAGTTGGACGGAGACCCAGTACTTC.

CDR3 in DNA: TGTGCCAGCAGACCGGGACAGGGAGTTCAGCCCCAGCATTTT. This gives the protein CASRPGQGVQPQHF. This chain joins TRBV4-2 and TRBJ1-5, with 9 bases identical to TRBD1. Per germline, CDR1 LGHNA and CDR2 YNFKEQ. Trimming took 6 bases from V and 6 from J; bases not matched to a gene: 6. The CDR3 totals 14 residues.

This clonotype appeared a few times. The chain combines TRBV20-1 with TRBJ2-7; no reliable D call. Germline CDR1 is DFQATT and CDR2 is SNEGSKA (reference sequence). The CDR3 runs to 12 residues. V was pared by 4 bases and J by 2 bases, with 9 bases between. The CDR3 DNA is TGCAGTGCTACAGAGAGCGCCTACGAGCAGTACTTC. Translating gives CSATESAYEQYF.